This T cell receptor (beta chain) was captured by sequencing in a study of neoadjuvant anti-PD-1 for oral cavity cancer. Study-level background: Around day 43, patients without progression received a fourth nivolumab dose before surgery.

As regards this clone: As yet, its antigen is unknown.

Tumor libraries mostly used roughly 4.8 ug genomic DNA, two replicates each. Repertoires were generated with immunoSEQ multiplex PCR, while TCRdb's copy carries only in-frame clones and drops some. The table has 10,000 or so clones, 60% to 75% seen once; the top ten hold 7.5% to 9%. Study outcomes and limitations: With a few patients per group, TCR findings need larger cohorts.

Cohort: HPV-negative, locally advanced oral cavity squamous cell carcinoma patients. The CDR3 spans 13 residues. CDR1 is LNHDA, CDR2 SQIVND, per germline (reference sequence). J lost 7 bases, V lost 9 bases, and 5 bases had no gene match. The sequence came from a person aged 35 to 85 with oral cavity squamous cell carcinoma. J is TRBJ2-1 and V is TRBV19; 11 bases fit TRBD2. Sequences were derived from tumor tissue, sampled before nivolumab (anti-PD-1) treatment. CDR3 nucleotides: TGTGCCAGCCGACTAGCGGGATCTAATGAGCAGTTCTTC. Translation gives CASRLAGSNEQFF.